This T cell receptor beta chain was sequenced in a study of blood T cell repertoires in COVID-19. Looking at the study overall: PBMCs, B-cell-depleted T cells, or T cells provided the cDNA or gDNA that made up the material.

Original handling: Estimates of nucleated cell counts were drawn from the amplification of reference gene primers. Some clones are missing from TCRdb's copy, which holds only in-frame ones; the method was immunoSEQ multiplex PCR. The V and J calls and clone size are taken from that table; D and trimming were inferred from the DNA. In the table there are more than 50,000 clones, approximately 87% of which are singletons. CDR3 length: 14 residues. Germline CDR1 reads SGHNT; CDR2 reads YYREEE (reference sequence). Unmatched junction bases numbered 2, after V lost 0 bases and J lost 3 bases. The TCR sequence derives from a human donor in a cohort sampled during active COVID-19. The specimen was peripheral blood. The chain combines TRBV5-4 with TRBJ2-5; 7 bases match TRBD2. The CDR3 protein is CASSLVLAEETQYF. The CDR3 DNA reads TGTGCCAGCAGCTTGGTGCTAGCGGAAGAGACCCAGTACTTC.